Shown below are 7 T cell receptor beta chains from a single sample sequenced in a study of post-analysis software for immune sequencing data. These receptors are not linked to any known antigen. Study observations and caveats: Roughly 5 TRBV segments (TRBV5-6, TRBV5-1 and TRBV20-1 among them) occurred more frequently in patients than in controls.

cDNA libraries for TCR beta contained unique molecular identifiers. TCRdb recomputed calls from the PCR reads with MiXCR, one row per CDR3 protein. The sample has about 430,000 distinct CDR3 sequences, roughly 38% seen once. The sample comprised blood. The receptors stem from a girl aged 2 to 9 with multiple sclerosis.

The chain uses TRBV11-2 and TRBJ1-1; 8 nucleotides align to TRBD1. Unmatched junction bases numbered 4, after V lost 3 bases and J lost 4 bases. CDR1 is SGHAT and CDR2 is FQNNGV in the germline V gene. The CDR3 has 14 amino acids. The CDR3 reads CASSFATGGTEAFF. DNA for the CDR3: TGTGCCAGCAGCTTCGCAACAGGGGGCACTGAAGCTTTCTTT.

V gene TRBV2 combines with J gene TRBJ2-3; 8 bases line up with TRBD2. The germline V gene encodes CDR1 SNHLY and CDR2 FYNNEI. The CDR3 extends over 15 amino acids. V shed 10 bases, J shed 0 bases, and the junction held 9 bases outside the gene matches. CDR3 bases: TGTGCCAACGATCCACTAGCGGCTAGCACAGATACGCAGTATTTT. It encodes CANDPLAASTDTQYF.

Only a few counts were recorded for this clonotype. The chain is built from TRBV7-3 and TRBJ2-5; 9 nucleotides match TRBD1. The germline V gene has CDR1 SGHTA and CDR2 FQGTGA. The ends lost 5 bases at V and 3 bases at J; junction bases unmatched: 4. The CDR3 is made up of 14 amino acids. Here the CDR3 reads CASSRDREKETQYF. DNA for the CDR3: TGTGCCAGCAGCCGGGACAGGGAAAAAGAGACCCAGTACTTC.

This clonotype has at least ten counts. The CDR3 loop reads CASSLFGLADEQYF. The CDR3 nucleotides read TGTGCCAGCAGTTTATTTGGCCTAGCGGACGAGCAGTACTTC. The chain is built from TRBV27 and TRBJ2-7; 7 positions agree with TRBD2. The CDR3 covers 14 residues. J lost 5 bases, V lost 1 base, and 5 bases had no gene match. The germline CDR1 and CDR2 sequences are MNHEY and SMNVEV (reference sequence).

V gene TRBV20-1 combines with J gene TRBJ2-7, with D possibly being TRBD1 (6 bases). Germline V CDR1 and CDR2: DFQATT, SNEGSKA (reference sequence). The CDR3 runs to 17 residues. V lost 2 bases to trimming and J lost 0 bases, with 20 bases between them. CDR3 protein: CSARRNRAWGLSYEQYF. The CDR3 bases are TGCAGTGCTAGACGTAACAGGGCTTGGGGGCTCTCCTACGAGCAGTACTTC.

This rearrangement joins TRBV6-2 or TRBV6-3 to TRBJ2-7, with D maybe TRBD1 (5 bases). Germline V gene lookup returns CDR1 MNHEY and CDR2 SVGEGT. Trimming left V 6 bases short and J 3 bases short, with 15 bases between. The CDR3 covers 14 residues. CDR3 region: CASSEIDSLYEQYF. The CDR3 DNA reads TGTGCCAGCAGCGAAATAGACAGTCTCTACGAGCAGTACTTC.

In this sample, this clonotype turned up a few times. The V call is TRBV2, the J call TRBJ2-5; D might be TRBD2 (5 bases). The CDR3 consists of 16 residues. Germline assignment: CDR1 SNHLY and CDR2 FYNNEI. Trimming stripped 5 bases from V and 2 bases from J, with 18 bases between. The CDR3 loop reads CASSYDEGGEQETQYF. Here the CDR3 DNA reads TGTGCCAGCAGTTACGATGAAGGAGGTGAACAAGAGACCCAGTACTTC.